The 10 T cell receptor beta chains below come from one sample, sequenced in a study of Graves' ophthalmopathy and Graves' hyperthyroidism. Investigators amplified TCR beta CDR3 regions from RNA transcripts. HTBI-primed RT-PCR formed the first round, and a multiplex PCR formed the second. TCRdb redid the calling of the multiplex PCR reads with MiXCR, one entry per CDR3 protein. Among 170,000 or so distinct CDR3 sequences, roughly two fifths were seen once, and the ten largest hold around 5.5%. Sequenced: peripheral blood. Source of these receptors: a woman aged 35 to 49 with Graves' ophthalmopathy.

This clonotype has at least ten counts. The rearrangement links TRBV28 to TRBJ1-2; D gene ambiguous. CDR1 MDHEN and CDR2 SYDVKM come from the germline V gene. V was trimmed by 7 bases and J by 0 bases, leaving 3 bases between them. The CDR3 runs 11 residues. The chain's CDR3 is CASNANYGYTF. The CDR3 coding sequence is TGTGCCAGCAATGCTAACTATGGCTACACCTTC.

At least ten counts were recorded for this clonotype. The CDR3 DNA reads TGCGCCAGCAGCCAAGAATATACAGGGGGAAAGTTTCAGCCCCAGCATTTT. This gives the protein CASSQEYTGGKFQPQHF. The gene calls are TRBV4-3 and TRBJ1-5; TRBD1 aligns across 8 bases. The V segment lost 0 bases and the J segment 6 bases; nucleotides outside the gene matches: 10. Germline V gives CDR1 LGHNA, CDR2 YSLEER. The CDR3 is 17 residues long.

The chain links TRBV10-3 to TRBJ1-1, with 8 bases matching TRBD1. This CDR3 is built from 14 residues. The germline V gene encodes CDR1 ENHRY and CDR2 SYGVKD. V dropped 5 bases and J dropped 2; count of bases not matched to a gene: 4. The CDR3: CAISLDRANTEAFF. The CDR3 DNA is TGTGCCATCAGTCTGGACAGGGCTAACACTGAAGCTTTCTTT.

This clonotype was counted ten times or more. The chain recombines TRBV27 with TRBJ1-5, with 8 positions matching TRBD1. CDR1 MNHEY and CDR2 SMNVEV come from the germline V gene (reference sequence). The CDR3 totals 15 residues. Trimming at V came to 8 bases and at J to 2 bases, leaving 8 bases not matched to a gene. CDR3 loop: CASRPGQGGNQPQHF. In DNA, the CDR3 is TGTGCCAGCCGACCCGGACAGGGCGGCAATCAGCCCCAGCATTTT.

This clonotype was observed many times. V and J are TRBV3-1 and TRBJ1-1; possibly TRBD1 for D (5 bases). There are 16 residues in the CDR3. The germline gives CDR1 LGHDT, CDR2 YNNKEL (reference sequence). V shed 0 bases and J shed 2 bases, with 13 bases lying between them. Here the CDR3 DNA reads TGTGCCAGCAGCCAAGAAGTAGGGACCGGAAACACTGAAGCTTTCTTT. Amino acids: CASSQEVGTGNTEAFF.

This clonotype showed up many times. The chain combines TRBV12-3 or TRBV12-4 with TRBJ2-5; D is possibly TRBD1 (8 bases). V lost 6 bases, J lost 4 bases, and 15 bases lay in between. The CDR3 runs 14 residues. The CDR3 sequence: CASRVYRGGETQYF. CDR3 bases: TGTGCCAGCAGGGTATACAGGGGGGGAGAGACCCAGTACTTC.

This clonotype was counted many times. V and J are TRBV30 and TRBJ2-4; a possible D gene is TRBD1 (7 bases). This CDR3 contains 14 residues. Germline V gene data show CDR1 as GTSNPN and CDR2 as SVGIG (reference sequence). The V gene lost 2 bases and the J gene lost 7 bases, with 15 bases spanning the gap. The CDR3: CAWSKGGGTNIQYF. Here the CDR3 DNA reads TGTGCCTGGAGTAAAGGAGGGGGCACTAACATTCAGTACTTC.

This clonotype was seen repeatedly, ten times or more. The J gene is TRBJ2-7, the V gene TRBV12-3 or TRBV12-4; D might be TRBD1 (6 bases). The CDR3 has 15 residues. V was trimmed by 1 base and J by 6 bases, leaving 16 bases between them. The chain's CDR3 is CASSLGAGVSVEQYF. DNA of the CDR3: TGTGCCAGCAGTTTAGGGGCAGGGGTGAGCGTCGAGCAGTACTTC.

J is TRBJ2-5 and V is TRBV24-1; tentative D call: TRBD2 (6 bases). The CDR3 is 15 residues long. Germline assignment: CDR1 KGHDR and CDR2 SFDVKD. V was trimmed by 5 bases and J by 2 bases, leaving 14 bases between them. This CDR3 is CATSGSRAGQETQYF. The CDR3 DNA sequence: TGTGCCACCAGTGGTTCCCGGGCGGGACAAGAGACCCAGTACTTC.

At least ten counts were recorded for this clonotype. CDR3 sequence: CASSYLAGLKETQYF. CDR3 DNA sequence: TGTGCCAGCAGTTATTTAGCAGGGCTGAAAGAGACCCAGTACTTC. This chain joins TRBV6-2 or TRBV6-3 and TRBJ2-5, with a weak D call TRBD1 (5 bases). The germline V and J ends were trimmed by 3 bases and 3 bases, with 14 bases remaining between them. This CDR3 comprises 15 residues. Germline V CDR1 and CDR2: MNHEY, SVGEGT.